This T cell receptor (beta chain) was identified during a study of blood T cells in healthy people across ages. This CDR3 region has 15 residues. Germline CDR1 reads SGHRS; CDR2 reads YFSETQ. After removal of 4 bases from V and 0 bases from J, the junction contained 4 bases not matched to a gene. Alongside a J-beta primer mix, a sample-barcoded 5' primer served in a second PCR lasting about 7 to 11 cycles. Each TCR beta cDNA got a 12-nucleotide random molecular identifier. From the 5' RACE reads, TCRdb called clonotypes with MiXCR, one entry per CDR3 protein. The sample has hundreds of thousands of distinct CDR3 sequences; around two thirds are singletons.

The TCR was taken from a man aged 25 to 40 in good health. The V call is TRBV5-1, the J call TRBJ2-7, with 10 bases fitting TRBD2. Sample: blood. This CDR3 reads CASSASGGDSYEQYF. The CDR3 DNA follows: TGCGCCAGCAGCGCAAGCGGGGGGGACTCCTACGAGCAGTACTTC.